This entry features one TCR beta chain sequence. The sample belongs to a study of shared clonotypes between healthy human individuals. This CDR3 spans 16 amino acids. Trimming removed 3 bases at V and 4 bases at J, with 13 bases between. Germline V lookup: CDR1 LNHDA, CDR2 SQIVND (reference sequence). Some clones are missing from TCRdb's copy, which holds only in-frame ones; the method was immunoSEQ multiplex PCR. The sample holds some 680,000 clones, 55% to 85% seen once. The sequence was collected from a woman between 25 and 40 years old in good health. Sequencing was carried out using memory CD4+ T cells sorted from blood. Specified subset: CD45RA-negative fraction. The chain uses TRBV19 and TRBJ2-6; unclear D gene. The CDR3, as DNA: TGTGCCAGTAGTATCCAACCAGCCGCCGGGGCCAACGTCCTGACTTTC. It is translated as CASSIQPAAGANVLTF. The full variable domain, in which reference TRBV19 and TRBJ2-6 provide the parts outside the CDR3, is DGGITQSPKYLFRKEGQNVTLSCEQNLNHDAMYWYRQDPGQGLRLIYYSQIVNDFQKGDIAEGYSVSREKKESFPLTVTSAQKNPTAFYLCASSIQPAAGANVLTFGAGSRLTVL.